This T cell receptor (beta chain) was identified in a study of shared clonotypes between healthy human individuals. The CDR3 extends over 16 amino acids. The germline V gene encodes CDR1 GTSNPN and CDR2 SVGIG (reference sequence). This table comes from immunoSEQ multiplex PCR, and its TCRdb copy is limited to in-frame clones, with some not included. The repertoire holds around 700,000 clones, with roughly 70% as singletons. This chain connects TRBV30 to TRBJ1-5; D call uncertain. Material: memory CD4+ T cells sorted from blood. The subset denotes: CD45RA-negative fraction. The receptor's source is a woman in her 30s in good health. The CDR3 nucleotides read TGTGCGCGCGTGGCACGGTTAATGGTCCGCAATCAGCCCCAGCATTTT. Translation: CARVARLMVRNQPQHF.